This entry describes one TCR beta chain. Its target is not known. This sample is part of a study of early T cells in non-severe SARS-CoV-2 infection. The wider study: Unsorted whole-blood RNA was sequenced in bulk, leaving chains unpaired. Study-level findings and limits: Matches to VDJdb favored anti-spike CD8 responses and missed private and CD4 specificities.

The ends lost 2 bases at V and 2 bases at J; junction bases unmatched: 6. Looked up from germline, CDR1 is MGHRA and CDR2 is YSYEKL. The CDR3 runs 16 residues. Unique molecular identifiers were attached to individual cDNA molecules. Using its own MiXCR run on the 5' RACE reads, TCRdb lists one record per CDR3 protein. The table has 75,000 to 100,000 distinct CDR3 sequences, around 14% seen once; the top ten hold less than 7%. The V gene is TRBV4-1, the J gene TRBJ2-7; 10 positions agree with TRBD1. This receptor was taken from an adult who was a healthcare worker with PCR-confirmed SARS-CoV-2 infection or an uninfected control (not recorded which). The sequenced sample was whole blood. CDR3 DNA: TGCGCCAGCAGCCAACGCCGGGACAGGGGCACCTACGAGCAGTACTTC. It yields the protein CASSQRRDRGTYEQYF.